These T cell receptor beta chains were read from a single sample in a study of blood T cell repertoires in COVID-19. The data were produced by immunoSEQ multiplex PCR, yet TCRdb's version contains in-frame clones alone and is incomplete. Of around 63,000 clones detected, 85% to 90% appear once; the ten largest clones hold around 1.2%. The material sequenced was peripheral blood. The source is a woman aged 55-69 years with acute or convalescent COVID-19. Both conserved end residues are part of each CDR3. Fields, in order: V gene, D gene, clone size, J gene, CDR3 protein, CDR3 DNA. D genes are given only for firm matches. A row's size may be missing; if present it is once, few, many or a size class.

>TRBV7-9|TRBD2|-|TRBJ2-1
CASSTTSGGDEQFF
TGTGCCAGCAGCACCACTAGCGGGGGGGATGAGCAGTTCTTC
>TRBV10-3|TRBD1|once|TRBJ1-3
CATWDSGNTIYF
TGTGCCACTTGGGACAGCGGAAACACCATATATTTT
>TRBV5-1|-|-|TRBJ1-3
CASSWASSGNTIYF
TGCGCCAGCAGTTGGGCCTCCTCTGGAAACACCATATATTTT
>TRBV3-1/TRBV3-2|TRBD1|-|TRBJ1-5
CASSPRAGGSNQPQHF
TGTGCCAGCAGCCCACGGGCAGGGGGCAGCAATCAGCCCCAGCATTTT
>TRBV30|-|-|TRBJ1-1
CAWTRLMNTEAFF
TGTGCCTGGACTAGGCTCATGAACACTGAAGCTTTCTTT
>TRBV6-5|-|-|TRBJ2-2
CASSYLSGTGELFF
TGTGCCAGCAGCTACCTCTCAGGCACCGGGGAGCTGTTTTTT
>TRBV29-1|-|-|TRBJ2-3
CSVRGDTDTQYF
TGCAGCGTGCGCGGTGACACAGATACGCAGTATTTT
>TRBV4-1|TRBD1|few|TRBJ1-1
CASSHPRGRPHHGTEAFF
TGCGCCAGCAGCCACCCCAGGGGGCGACCCCATCATGGCACTGAAGCTTTCTTT
>TRBV12-5|-|-|TRBJ1-2
CASGLVLNYGYTF
TGTGCTAGTGGTTTGGTACTTAACTATGGCTACACCTTC
>TRBV7-9|TRBD1|-|TRBJ1-2
CASSLAMEGAGGYTF
TGTGCCAGCAGCTTAGCAATGGAGGGGGCGGGAGGCTACACCTTC
>TRBV6-5|TRBD1|-|TRBJ1-2
CASSPTGAKNYGYTF
TGTGCCAGCAGTCCTACAGGGGCCAAAAACTATGGCTACACCTTC
>TRBV2|-|-|TRBJ1-6
CASSSRGGVGNSPLHF
TGTGCCAGCAGTTCTCGGGGTGGCGTCGGTAATTCACCCCTCCACTTT
>TRBV6-1|-|-|TRBJ2-4
CASSDHTKNIQYF
TGTGCCAGCAGTGACCACACCAAAAACATTCAGTACTTC
>TRBV6-6|TRBD1|few|TRBJ1-2
CASNGNRGSLYGYTF
TGTGCCAGCAACGGAAACAGGGGGAGCCTCTATGGCTACACCTTC
>TRBV29-1|TRBD2|-|TRBJ2-5
CSVALGLAGGQETQYF
TGCAGCGTCGCCTTAGGACTAGCGGGAGGCCAAGAGACCCAGTACTTC
>TRBV5-4|TRBD2|-|TRBJ2-3
CASSFSGSRTDTQYF
TGTGCCAGCAGCTTTAGCGGGAGTCGGACAGATACGCAGTATTTT
>TRBV6-5|TRBD1|few|TRBJ1-1
CASSPQQTGADRFF
TGTGCCAGCAGCCCGCAACAGACAGGGGCCGACCGTTTCTTT
>TRBV5-4|-|-|TRBJ1-4
CASSLDLGGATNEKLFF
TGTGCCAGCAGCTTGGATTTAGGCGGAGCTACTAATGAAAAACTGTTTTTT
>TRBV6-2/TRBV6-3|TRBD1|-|TRBJ1-2
CASSNGQGSGYTF
TGTGCCAGCAGTAACGGACAGGGAAGTGGCTACACCTTC
>TRBV27|-|-|TRBJ1-1
CASRPQGVGGLGNTEAFF
TGTGCCAGCAGGCCGCAGGGAGTCGGGGGTTTGGGGAACACTGAAGCTTTCTTT
>TRBV6-1|TRBD2|-|TRBJ2-4
CASSEGGAKNIQYF
TGTGCCAGCAGTGAGGGGGGGGCCAAAAACATTCAGTACTTC
>TRBV5-5|-|once|TRBJ1-2
CASSLAGQNYGYTF
TGTGCCAGCAGCTTGGCCGGACAGAACTATGGCTACACCTTC
>TRBV6-2/TRBV6-3|-|-|TRBJ2-2
CASSYGRVGGELFF
TGTGCCAGCAGTTACGGCAGGGTTGGCGGGGAGCTGTTTTTT
>TRBV7-9|TRBD2|few|TRBJ2-1
CASSLVVGLGNNEQFF
TGTGCCAGCAGCTTAGTTGTAGGACTAGGCAACAATGAGCAGTTCTTC
>TRBV28|TRBD1|few|TRBJ1-6
CASRSGTGPLHF
TGTGCCAGCAGGTCCGGGACAGGACCCCTCCACTTT
>TRBV5-6|-|few|TRBJ2-3
CASSGRVAGTDTQYF
TGTGCCAGCAGCGGCAGGGTCGCAGGCACAGATACGCAGTATTTT
>TRBV6-5|-|few|TRBJ1-1
CASSKIAGTEAFF
TGTGCCAGCAGTAAAATTGCGGGCACTGAAGCTTTCTTT
>TRBV7-2|TRBD2|-|TRBJ2-1
CASSLGGASLAGVRNEQFF
TGTGCCAGCAGCTTAGGGGGAGCTTCTTTAGCGGGAGTACGTAATGAGCAGTTCTTC
>TRBV11-2|TRBD1|-|TRBJ1-4
CASSSGQGNEKLFF
TGTGCCAGCAGCAGCGGACAGGGGAATGAAAAACTGTTTTTT
>TRBV7-9|TRBD2|-|TRBJ2-1
CASSLVPPFTSGRGEQFF
TGTGCCAGCAGCTTAGTTCCCCCCTTCACTAGCGGGAGAGGGGAGCAGTTCTTC
>TRBV3-1/TRBV3-2|-|-|TRBJ1-1
CASSQVAGGTEAFF
TGTGCCAGCAGCCAAGTCGCGGGTGGCACTGAAGCTTTCTTT
>TRBV7-9|-|once|TRBJ1-1
CASSLGFGANTEAFF
TGTGCCAGCAGCTTAGGTTTTGGGGCGAACACTGAAGCTTTCTTT
>TRBV4-1|TRBD2|-|TRBJ2-1
CASSQGLAGPSNEQFF
TGCGCCAGCAGCCAAGGACTAGCGGGCCCCTCTAATGAGCAGTTCTTC
>TRBV20-1|-|-|TRBJ1-5
CSASWGGARQPQHF
TGCAGTGCTAGTTGGGGGGGTGCGAGACAGCCCCAGCATTTT
>TRBV5-1|-|-|TRBJ1-2
CASSSTAGGGNYGYTF
TGCGCCAGCAGCTCCACCGCGGGGGGAGGGAACTATGGCTACACCTTC
>TRBV6-2/TRBV6-3|TRBD1|few|TRBJ1-2
CASSPDRAYGYTF
TGTGCCAGCAGCCCGGACAGGGCTTATGGCTACACCTTC
>TRBV7-2|-|few|TRBJ1-5
CASSLALTGPQHF
TGTGCCAGCAGCTTAGCCCTAACGGGGCCCCAGCATTTT
>TRBV18|-|-|TRBJ1-5
CASSRDTTSNQPQHF
TGTGCCAGCTCCCGGGACACTACGAGCAATCAGCCCCAGCATTTT
>TRBV5-1|-|few|TRBJ2-2
CASSLDRPPGYDTGELFF
TGCGCCAGCAGCTTGGACCGCCCGCCAGGGTACGACACCGGGGAGCTGTTTTTT
>TRBV7-9|TRBD1|once|TRBJ1-1
CASSPTGENTEAFF
TGTGCCAGCAGCCCGACAGGGGAGAACACTGAAGCTTTCTTT
>TRBV19|-|-|TRBJ1-5
CASSYEGVAQPQHF
TGTGCCAGTAGTTACGAGGGGGTGGCTCAGCCCCAGCATTTT
>TRBV29-1|-|-|TRBJ2-3
CSVETGSADTQYF
TGCAGCGTTGAAACGGGTTCCGCAGATACGCAGTATTTT
>TRBV24-1|TRBD1|-|TRBJ1-1
CATRRQGDTEAFF
TGTGCCACCAGACGACAGGGGGACACTGAAGCTTTCTTT
>TRBV2|-|-|TRBJ1-2
CASRRDSWRDGYTF
TGTGCCAGCAGACGGGATTCCTGGAGGGATGGCTACACCTTC
>TRBV27|TRBD1|-|TRBJ1-6
CASSDREQSPLHF
TGTGCCAGCAGCGACAGGGAACAATCACCCCTCCACTTT
>TRBV5-1|TRBD1|-|TRBJ1-2
CASEQGDGNYGYTF
TGCGCCAGCGAACAGGGGGACGGGAACTATGGCTACACCTTC
>TRBV15|-|-|TRBJ1-2
CATSSGGVYGYTF
TGTGCCACCAGCAGTGGGGGCGTCTATGGCTACACCTTC
>TRBV25-1|-|-|TRBJ1-1
CASSEYGTEAFF
TGTGCCAGCAGTGAATATGGGACAGAAGCTTTCTTT
>TRBV7-2|-|-|TRBJ1-3
CASSLNGRGSGNTIYF
TGTGCCAGCAGCTTAAACGGTCGTGGTTCTGGAAACACCATATATTTT
>TRBV11-2|TRBD1|-|TRBJ1-2
CASSLGQGAVYGYTF
TGTGCCAGCAGCCTGGGACAGGGCGCAGTCTATGGCTACACCTTC